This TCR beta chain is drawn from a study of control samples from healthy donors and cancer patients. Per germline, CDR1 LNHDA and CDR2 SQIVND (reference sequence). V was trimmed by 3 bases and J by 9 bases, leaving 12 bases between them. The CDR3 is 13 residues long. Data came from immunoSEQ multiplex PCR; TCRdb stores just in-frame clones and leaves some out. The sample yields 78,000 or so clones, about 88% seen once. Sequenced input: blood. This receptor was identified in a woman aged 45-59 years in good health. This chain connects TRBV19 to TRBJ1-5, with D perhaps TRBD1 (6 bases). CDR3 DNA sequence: TGTGCCAGTAGTATGGGGGCCGAAGGGCCCCAGCATTTT. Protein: CASSMGAEGPQHF.